What follows are 14 T cell receptor beta chains derived from one specimen sequenced in a study of OX40 agonist ivuxolimab in advanced cancers. Data came from immunoSEQ multiplex PCR; TCRdb stores just in-frame clones and leaves some out. The table has around 90,000 clones, roughly 86% seen once. The material was CD4+ or CD8+ T cells sorted from blood, obtained in a trial of the OX40 agonist ivuxolimab. The receptors originated from an adult with an advanced solid tumor such as melanoma, head and neck, liver or kidney cancer.

The CDR3 spells CASGFPLAGELFF. The DNA for the CDR3 is TGTGCCAGCGGGTTTCCCTTGGCCGGGGAGCTGTTTTTT. The gene calls are TRBV6-5 and TRBJ2-2; no reliable D call. Trimming cost V 8 bases and J 6 bases, with 13 bases left between them. The CDR3 has 13 amino acids. CDR1 and CDR2 (germline): MNHEY, SVGAGI.

The V and J genes are TRBV14 and TRBJ2-3, with TRBD2 identical over 11 bases. The CDR3 has 18 residues. V lost 1 base, J lost 0 bases, and 6 bases stayed unmatched. The V gene's germline CDR1 is SGHDN and CDR2 FVKESK. Here the CDR3 DNA reads TGTGCCAGCAGCCAAGGACTAGCGGGATTTTTTAGCACAGATACGCAGTATTTT. This gives the protein CASSQGLAGFFSTDTQYF.

The V and J genes are TRBV30 and TRBJ1-4; D is perhaps TRBD1 (5 bases). The CDR3 contains 13 residues. Between the trimmed V and J ends, which lost 5 bases and 7 bases, there was a span of 14 bases. The germline V gene has CDR1 GTSNPN and CDR2 SVGIG (reference sequence). The CDR3 DNA is TGTGCCTGGGAGGGCCAGGGAGTTGAAAAACTGTTTTTT. It codes for CAWEGQGVEKLFF.

The chain joins TRBV5-1 to TRBJ2-7; 10 bases line up with TRBD2. The CDR3 covers 16 residues. Losses at the gene ends were 2 bases for V and 2 bases for J; bases not matched to a gene: 7. In germline, CDR1 is SGHRS, CDR2 YFSETQ. For the CDR3, the DNA is TGCGCCAGCAGCTTCGATACTAGCGGGGCCACCTACGAGCAGTACTTC. This gives the protein CASSFDTSGATYEQYF.

This chain joins TRBV19 and TRBJ2-2; D might be TRBD1 or TRBD2, each matching 5 bases. CDR1 is LNHDA, CDR2 SQIVND, per germline (reference sequence). The CDR3 length is 15 residues. Deletions cut 4 bases from V and 1 base from J, with 10 bases between. CDR3 protein: CASSKGTGNTGELFF. The CDR3 nucleotides read TGTGCCAGTAGTAAGGGGACGGGGAACACCGGGGAGCTGTTTTTT.

The genes are TRBV5-1 and TRBJ2-2; perhaps TRBD2 as D (6 bases). The germline gives CDR1 SGHRS, CDR2 YFSETQ. The CDR3 is 16 amino acids. V gave up 0 bases and J gave up 2 bases, with 11 bases separating them. CDR3 region: CASSLAASVNTGELFF. CDR3 sequence (DNA): TGCGCCAGCAGCTTGGCCGCTAGCGTCAACACCGGGGAGCTGTTTTTT. Using reference TRBV5-1 and TRBJ2-2 for the parts outside the CDR3, the full variable domain is KAGVTQTPRYLIKTRGQQVTLSCSPISGHRSVSWYQQTPGQGLQFLFEYFSETQRNKGNFPGRFSGRQFSNSRSEMNVSTLELGDSALYLCASSLAASVNTGELFFGEGSRLTVL.

The chain has TRBV11-2 and TRBJ2-5; the match to TRBD2 covers 11 bases. Germline V lookup: CDR1 SGHAT, CDR2 FQNNGV. V lost 4 bases, J lost 3 bases, and 7 bases stayed unmatched. The CDR3 totals 16 residues. DNA for the CDR3: TGTGCCAGCAGCTCCTCTGAACTAGCGGGAGAAGAGACCCAGTACTTC. Protein product: CASSSSELAGEETQYF. Looking up the rest from reference TRBV11-2 and TRBJ2-5 gives the full variable domain: EAGVAQSPRYKIIEKRQSVAFWCNPISGHATLYWYQQILGQGPKLLIQFQNNGVVDDSQLPKDRFSAERLKGVDSTLKIQPAKLEDSAVYLCASSSSELAGEETQYFGPGTRLLVL.

The chain recombines TRBV10-3 with TRBJ1-4; 7 bases are shared with TRBD1. CDR3 length: 13 residues. Trimming cost V 6 bases and J 6 bases; bases outside gene matches: 4. From germline, CDR1 is ENHRY and CDR2 SYGVKD. The chain's CDR3 is CAIRAGQDEKLFF. CDR3 nucleotides: TGTGCCATCAGGGCCGGACAGGATGAAAAACTGTTTTTT.

The rearrangement joins TRBV5-4 to TRBJ2-7; D is ambiguous. V lost 1 base and J lost 4, with 9 bases in between. The germline gives CDR1 SGHNT, CDR2 YYREEE (reference sequence). The CDR3 runs 13 residues. Written as DNA, the CDR3 is TGTGCCAGCAGCTTGATTGGAGCTTACGAGCAGTACGTC. The encoded protein is CASSLIGAYEQYV.

CDR3 sequence: CASSLDGTYNEQFF. DNA for the CDR3: TGTGCCAGCAGCTTAGACGGTACCTACAATGAGCAGTTCTTC. The rearrangement joins TRBV7-2 to TRBJ2-1, with D unresolved. The CDR3 covers 14 residues. Germline V gives CDR1 SGHTA, CDR2 FQGNSA. Trimming pared 1 base from V and 2 bases from J, leaving 6 bases between.

This CDR3 is CASSFGRYNEQFF. CDR3 nucleotide sequence: TGTGCCAGCAGCTTTGGCAGATACAATGAGCAGTTCTTC. The rearrangement joins TRBV5-8 to TRBJ2-1; unclear D gene. Trimming took 2 bases from V and 4 from J, leaving 7 bases between them. The length of the CDR3 is 13 residues. From germline, CDR1 is SGHTS and CDR2 YDEGEE.

The J gene is TRBJ2-4, the V gene TRBV4-1, with 9 positions matching TRBD2. The germline V gene has CDR1 MGHRA and CDR2 YSYEKL. The CDR3 sequence is 15 residues long. V lost 3 bases to trimming and J lost 9 bases; unmatched junction nucleotides: 9. Here the CDR3 reads CASSQLSSGEVIQYF. The CDR3 nucleotides are TGCGCCAGCAGCCAGCTCTCTAGCGGGGAAGTCATTCAGTACTTC.

This chain connects TRBV29-1 to TRBJ2-5; D might be TRBD1 (6 bases). The V gene's germline CDR1 is SQVTM and CDR2 ANQGSEA. The CDR3 is 12 amino acids. V was shortened by 6 bases and J by 3 bases, with 11 bases between the two germline ends. The CDR3 sequence is CSVAAGEETQYF. The CDR3 DNA sequence: TGCAGCGTGGCAGCAGGGGAAGAGACCCAGTACTTC. Based on the CDR3 plus reference TRBV29-1 and TRBJ2-5, the full variable domain is SAVISQKPSRDICQRGTSLTIQCQVDSQVTMMFWYRQQPGQSLTLIATANQGSEATYESGFVIDKFPISRPNLTFSTLTVSNMSPEDSSIYLCSVAAGEETQYFGPGTRLLVL.

The chain recombines TRBV10-1 with TRBJ1-5, with TRBD1 matching over 7 bases. CDR1 is WNHNN and CDR2 is SYGVQD in the germline V gene (reference sequence). The CDR3 has 17 amino acids. V lost 6 bases, J lost 2 bases, and 13 bases stayed unmatched. For the CDR3, the DNA is TGCGCCAGCAGCTCCAGGCCAGGGGGACCGGGCAATCAGCCCCAGCATTTT. This codes for CASSSRPGGPGNQPQHF.